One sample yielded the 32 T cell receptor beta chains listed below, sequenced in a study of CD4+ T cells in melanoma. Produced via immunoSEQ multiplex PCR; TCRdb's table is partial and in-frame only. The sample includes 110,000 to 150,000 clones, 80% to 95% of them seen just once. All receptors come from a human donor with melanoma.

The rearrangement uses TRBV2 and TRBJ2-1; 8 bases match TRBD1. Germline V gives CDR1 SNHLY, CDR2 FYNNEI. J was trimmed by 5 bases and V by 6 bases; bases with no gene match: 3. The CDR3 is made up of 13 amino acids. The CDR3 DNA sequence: TGTGCCAGCAGCCCGACAGGGGACAATGAGCAGTTCTTC. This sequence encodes CASSPTGDNEQFF.

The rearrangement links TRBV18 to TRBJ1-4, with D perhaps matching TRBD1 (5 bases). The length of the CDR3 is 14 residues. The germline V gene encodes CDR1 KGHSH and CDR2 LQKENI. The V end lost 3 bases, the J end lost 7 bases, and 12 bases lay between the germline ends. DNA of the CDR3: TGTGCCAGCTCACCTAGACAGACATTTGAAAAACTGTTTTTT. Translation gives CASSPRQTFEKLFF.

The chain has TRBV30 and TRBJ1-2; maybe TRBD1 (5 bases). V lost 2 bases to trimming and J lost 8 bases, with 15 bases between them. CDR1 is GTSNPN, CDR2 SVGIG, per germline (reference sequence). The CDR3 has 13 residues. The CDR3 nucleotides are TGTGCCTGGAGTCCATCCTTTCAGGGCGGCTACACCTTC. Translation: CAWSPSFQGGYTF.

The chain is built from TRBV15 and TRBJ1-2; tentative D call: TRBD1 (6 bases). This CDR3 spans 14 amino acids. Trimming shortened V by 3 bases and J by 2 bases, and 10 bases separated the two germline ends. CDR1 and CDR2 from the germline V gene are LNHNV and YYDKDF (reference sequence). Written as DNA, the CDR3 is TGTGCCACCAGCAGCGGACAGAACAACTATGGCTACACCTTC. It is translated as CATSSGQNNYGYTF. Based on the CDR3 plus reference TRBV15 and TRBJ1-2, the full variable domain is DAMVIQNPRYQVTQFGKPVTLSCSQTLNHNVMYWYQQKSSQAPKLLFHYYDKDFNNEADTPDNFQSRRPNTSFCFLDIRSPGLGDTAMYLCATSSGQNNYGYTFGSGTRLTVV.

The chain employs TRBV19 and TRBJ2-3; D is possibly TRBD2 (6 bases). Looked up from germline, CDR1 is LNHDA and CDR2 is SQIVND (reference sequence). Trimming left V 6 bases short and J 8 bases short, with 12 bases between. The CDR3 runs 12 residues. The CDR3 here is CASSTRGGTQYF. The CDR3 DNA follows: TGTGCCAGTAGCACGCGGGGAGGTACGCAGTATTTT.

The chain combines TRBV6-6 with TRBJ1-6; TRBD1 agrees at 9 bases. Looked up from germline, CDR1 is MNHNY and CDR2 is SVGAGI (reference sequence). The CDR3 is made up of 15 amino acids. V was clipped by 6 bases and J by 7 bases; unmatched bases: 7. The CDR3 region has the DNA TGTGCCAGCAGACCATCACAGGGGGCGAATTCACCCCTCCACTTT. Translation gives CASRPSQGANSPLHF.

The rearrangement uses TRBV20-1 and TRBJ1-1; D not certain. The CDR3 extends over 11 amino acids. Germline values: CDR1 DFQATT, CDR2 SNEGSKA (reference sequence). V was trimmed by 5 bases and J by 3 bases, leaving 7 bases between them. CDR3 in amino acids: CSAQHDTEAFF. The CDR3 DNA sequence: TGCAGTGCTCAACATGACACTGAAGCTTTCTTT.

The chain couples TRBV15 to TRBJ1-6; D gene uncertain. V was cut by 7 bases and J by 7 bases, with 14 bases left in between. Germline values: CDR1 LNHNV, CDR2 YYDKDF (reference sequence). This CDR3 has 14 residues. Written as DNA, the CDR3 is TGTGCCACCACCCCCGGGAGTAGGAATTCACCCCTCCACTTT. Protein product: CATTPGSRNSPLHF.

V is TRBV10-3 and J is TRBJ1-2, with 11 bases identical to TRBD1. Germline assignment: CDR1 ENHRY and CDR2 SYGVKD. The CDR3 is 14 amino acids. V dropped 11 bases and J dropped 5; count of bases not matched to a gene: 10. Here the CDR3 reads CAAGTGGLIYGYTF. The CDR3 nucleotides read TGTGCCGCCGGGACAGGGGGATTAATTTATGGCTACACCTTC.

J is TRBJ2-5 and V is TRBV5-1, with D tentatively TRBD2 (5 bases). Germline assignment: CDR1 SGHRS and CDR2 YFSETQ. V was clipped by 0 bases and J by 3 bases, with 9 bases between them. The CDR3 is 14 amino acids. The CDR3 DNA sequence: TGCGCCAGCAGCTTGGCGGGATCCGAAGAGACCCAGTACTTC. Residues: CASSLAGSEETQYF.

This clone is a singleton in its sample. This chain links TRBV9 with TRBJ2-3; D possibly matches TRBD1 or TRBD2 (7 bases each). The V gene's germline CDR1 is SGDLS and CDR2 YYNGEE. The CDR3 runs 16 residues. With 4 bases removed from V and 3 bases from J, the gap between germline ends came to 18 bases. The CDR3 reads CASSFQGGLRTDTQYF. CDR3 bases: TGTGCCAGCAGCTTTCAGGGGGGACTAAGGACAGATACGCAGTATTTT.

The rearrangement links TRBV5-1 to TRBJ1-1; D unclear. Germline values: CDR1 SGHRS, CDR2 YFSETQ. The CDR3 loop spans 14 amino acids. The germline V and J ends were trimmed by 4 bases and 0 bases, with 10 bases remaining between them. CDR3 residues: CASSHVGMNTEAFF. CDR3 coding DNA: TGCGCCAGCAGCCACGTGGGTATGAACACTGAAGCTTTCTTT. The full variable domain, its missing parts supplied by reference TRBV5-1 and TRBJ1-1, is KAGVTQTPRYLIKTRGQQVTLSCSPISGHRSVSWYQQTPGQGLQFLFEYFSETQRNKGNFPGRFSGRQFSNSRSEMNVSTLELGDSALYLCASSHVGMNTEAFFGQGTRLTVV.

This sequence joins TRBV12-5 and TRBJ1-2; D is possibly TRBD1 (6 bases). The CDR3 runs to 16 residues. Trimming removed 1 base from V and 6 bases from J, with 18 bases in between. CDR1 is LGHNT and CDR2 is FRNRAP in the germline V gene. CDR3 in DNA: TGTGCTAGTGGTTTGGCCCTAAATGGGGGGCACGATGGCTACACCTTC. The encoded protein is CASGLALNGGHDGYTF.

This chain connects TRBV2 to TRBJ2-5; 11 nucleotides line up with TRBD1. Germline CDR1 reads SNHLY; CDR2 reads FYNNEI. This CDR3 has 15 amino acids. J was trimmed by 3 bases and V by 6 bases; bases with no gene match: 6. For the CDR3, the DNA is TGTGCCAGCAGGTTCCCGGGACAGGGGGAAGAGACCCAGTACTTC. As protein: CASRFPGQGEETQYF.

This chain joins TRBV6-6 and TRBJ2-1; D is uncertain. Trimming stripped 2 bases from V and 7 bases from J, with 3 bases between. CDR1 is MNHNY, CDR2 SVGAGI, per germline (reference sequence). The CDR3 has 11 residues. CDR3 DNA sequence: TGTGCCAGCAGTTACGCTAATGAGCAGTTCTTC. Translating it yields CASSYANEQFF.

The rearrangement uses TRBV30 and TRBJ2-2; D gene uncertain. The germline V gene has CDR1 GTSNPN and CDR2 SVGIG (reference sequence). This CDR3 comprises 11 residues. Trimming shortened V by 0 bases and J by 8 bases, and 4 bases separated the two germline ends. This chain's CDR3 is CAWSVRGELFF. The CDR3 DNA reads TGTGCCTGGAGTGTAAGGGGGGAGCTGTTTTTT.

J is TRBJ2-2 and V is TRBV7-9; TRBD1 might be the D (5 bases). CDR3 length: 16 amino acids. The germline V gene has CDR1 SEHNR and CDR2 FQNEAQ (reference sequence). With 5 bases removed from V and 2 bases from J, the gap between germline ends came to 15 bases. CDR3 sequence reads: CASSPPLQANTGELFF. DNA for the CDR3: TGTGCCAGCAGCCCCCCGCTACAGGCAAACACCGGGGAGCTGTTTTTT.

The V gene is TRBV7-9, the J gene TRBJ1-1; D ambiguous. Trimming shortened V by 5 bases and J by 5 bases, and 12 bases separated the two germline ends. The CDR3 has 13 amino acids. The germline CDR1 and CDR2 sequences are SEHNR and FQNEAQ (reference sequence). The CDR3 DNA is TGTGCCAGCAGCCTGGGTGGGGATACTGAAGCTTTCTTT. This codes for CASSLGGDTEAFF.

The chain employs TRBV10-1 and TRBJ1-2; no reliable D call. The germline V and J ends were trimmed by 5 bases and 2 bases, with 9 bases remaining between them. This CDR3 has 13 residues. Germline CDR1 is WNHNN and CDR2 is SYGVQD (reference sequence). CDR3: CASSPSENYGYTF. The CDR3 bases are TGCGCCAGCAGTCCCTCGGAAAACTATGGCTACACCTTC.

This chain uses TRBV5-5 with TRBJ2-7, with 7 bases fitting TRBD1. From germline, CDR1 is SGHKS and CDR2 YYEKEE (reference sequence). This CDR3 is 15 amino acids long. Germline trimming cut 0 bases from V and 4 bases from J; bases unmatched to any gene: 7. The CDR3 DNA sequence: TGTGCCAGCAGCTTGGTGGGGACAGTAAATTACGAGCAGTACTTC. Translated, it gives CASSLVGTVNYEQYF.

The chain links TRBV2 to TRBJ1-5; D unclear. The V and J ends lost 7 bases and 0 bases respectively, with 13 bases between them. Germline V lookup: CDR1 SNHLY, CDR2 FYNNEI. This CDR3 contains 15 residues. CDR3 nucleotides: TGTGCCAGCAAGTCCAGGCGAGATAGCAATCAGCCCCAGCATTTT. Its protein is CASKSRRDSNQPQHF.

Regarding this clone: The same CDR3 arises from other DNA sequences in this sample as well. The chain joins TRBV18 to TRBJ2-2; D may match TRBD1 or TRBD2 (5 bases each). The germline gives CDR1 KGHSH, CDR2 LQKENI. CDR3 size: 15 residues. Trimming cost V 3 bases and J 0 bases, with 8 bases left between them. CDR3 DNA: TGTGCCAGCTCACCCGGGACGGCGAACACCGGGGAGCTGTTTTTT. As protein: CASSPGTANTGELFF.

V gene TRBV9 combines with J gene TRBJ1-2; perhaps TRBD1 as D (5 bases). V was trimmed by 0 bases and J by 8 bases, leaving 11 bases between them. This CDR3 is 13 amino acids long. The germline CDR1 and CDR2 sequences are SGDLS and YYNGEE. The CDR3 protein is CASSVAGNGGYTF. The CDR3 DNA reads TGTGCCAGCAGCGTAGCAGGGAATGGAGGCTACACCTTC.

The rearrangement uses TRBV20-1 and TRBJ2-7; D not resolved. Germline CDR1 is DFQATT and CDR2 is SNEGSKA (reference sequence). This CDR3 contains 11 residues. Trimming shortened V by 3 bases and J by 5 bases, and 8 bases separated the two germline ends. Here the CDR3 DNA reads TGCAGTGCTAGGATGGGGAACGAGCAGTACTTC. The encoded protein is CSARMGNEQYF.

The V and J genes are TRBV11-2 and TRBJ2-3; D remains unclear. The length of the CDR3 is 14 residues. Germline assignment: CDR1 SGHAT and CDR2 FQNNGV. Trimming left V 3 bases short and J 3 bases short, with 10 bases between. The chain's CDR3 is CASSFPTATDTQYF. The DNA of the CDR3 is TGTGCCAGCAGCTTCCCGACGGCAACAGATACGCAGTATTTT.

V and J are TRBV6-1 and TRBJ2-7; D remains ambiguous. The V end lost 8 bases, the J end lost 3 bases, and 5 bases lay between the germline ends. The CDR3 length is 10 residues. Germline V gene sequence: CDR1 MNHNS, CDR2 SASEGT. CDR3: CASGGYEQYF. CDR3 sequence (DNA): TGTGCCAGCGGCGGCTACGAGCAGTACTTC.

The CDR3 DNA follows: TGTGCCAGCAGCTTAGATGCGGCGTCGGCAGGATCCTACGAGCAGTACTTC. Translating gives CASSLDAASAGSYEQYF. The chain employs TRBV11-2 and TRBJ2-7; D ambiguous. Between the trimmed V and J ends, which lost 0 bases and 1 base, there was a span of 16 bases. The CDR3 length is 17 residues. CDR1 and CDR2 (germline): SGHAT, FQNNGV. The full variable domain, completed using reference TRBV11-2 and TRBJ2-7, is EAGVAQSPRYKIIEKRQSVAFWCNPISGHATLYWYQQILGQGPKLLIQFQNNGVVDDSQLPKDRFSAERLKGVDSTLKIQPAKLEDSAVYLCASSLDAASAGSYEQYFGPGTRLTVT.

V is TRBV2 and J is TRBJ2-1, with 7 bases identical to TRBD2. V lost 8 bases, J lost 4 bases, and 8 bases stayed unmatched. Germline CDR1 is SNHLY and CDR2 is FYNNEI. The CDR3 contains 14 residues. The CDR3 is CASQERGPYNEQFF. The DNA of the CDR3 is TGTGCCAGCCAGGAGCGGGGCCCATACAATGAGCAGTTCTTC. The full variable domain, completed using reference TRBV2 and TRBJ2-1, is EPEVTQTPSHQVTQMGQEVILRCVPISNHLYFYWYRQILGQKVEFLVSFYNNEISEKSEIFDDQFSVERPDGSNFTLKIRSTKLEDSAMYFCASQERGPYNEQFFGPGTRLTVL.

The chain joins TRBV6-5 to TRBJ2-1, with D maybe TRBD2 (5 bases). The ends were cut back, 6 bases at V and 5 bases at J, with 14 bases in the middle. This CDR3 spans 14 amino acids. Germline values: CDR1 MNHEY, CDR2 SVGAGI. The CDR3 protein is CASRPPGSHNEQFF. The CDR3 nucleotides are TGTGCCAGCAGACCTCCTGGGAGTCACAATGAGCAGTTCTTC.

CDR3 amino acids: CAWSTTSGGSYEQYF. CDR3 sequence (DNA): TGTGCCTGGAGTACGACTAGCGGGGGATCCTACGAGCAGTACTTC. The chain combines TRBV30 with TRBJ2-7; the match to TRBD2 covers 12 bases. Trimming took 2 bases from V and 1 from J; bases not matched to a gene: 3. Germline V gene data show CDR1 as GTSNPN and CDR2 as SVGIG (reference sequence). The CDR3 spans 15 residues.

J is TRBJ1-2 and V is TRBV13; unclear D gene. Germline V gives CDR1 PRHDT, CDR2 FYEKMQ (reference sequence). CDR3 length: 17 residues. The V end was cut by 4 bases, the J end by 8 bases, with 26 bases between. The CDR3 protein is CASSSPLDQNTLWGYTF. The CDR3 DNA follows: TGTGCCAGCAGCTCGCCCCTAGATCAGAACACGCTATGGGGCTACACCTTC. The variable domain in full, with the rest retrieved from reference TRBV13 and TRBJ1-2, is AAGVIQSPRHLIKEKRETATLKCYPIPRHDTVYWYQQGPGQDPQFLISFYEKMQSDKGSIPDRFSAQQFSDYHSELNMSSLELGDSALYFCASSSPLDQNTLWGYTFGSGTRLTVV.

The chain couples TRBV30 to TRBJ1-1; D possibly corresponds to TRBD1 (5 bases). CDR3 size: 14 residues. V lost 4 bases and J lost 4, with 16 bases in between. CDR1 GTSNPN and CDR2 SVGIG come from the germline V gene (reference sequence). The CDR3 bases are TGTGCCTGGAACAGGAACATGGTTAGCACTGAAGCTTTCTTT. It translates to CAWNRNMVSTEAFF.